This record covers a single T cell receptor beta chain. The target antigen is unknown. The sample belongs to a study of Ad26.COV2.S vaccination and SARS-CoV-2 variants. Regarding the study as a whole: Measurement of non-spike TCR breadth gave similar results in vaccine and placebo recipients. Estimates derived from TCR breadth and depth analyses may have underestimated total T cell responses. Marked by substantial breadth, spike-specific CD8+ and CD4+ T cell responses were reportedly seen after vaccination.

V was shortened by 2 bases and J by 3 bases, with 14 bases between the two germline ends. Germline values: CDR1 MNHEY, CDR2 SVGEGT. CDR3 length: 16 amino acids. Here immunoSEQ multiplex PCR was the method, and the copy in TCRdb shows in-frame clones only, minus some. Of just over 350,000 clones listed, around 90% are singletons. This sequence joins TRBV6-2 or TRBV6-3 and TRBJ1-5; D possibly corresponds to TRBD1 (5 bases). The clonotype was recovered from a human donor who had recovered from COVID-19. This specimen consisted of peripheral blood, obtained after recovery from COVID-19. The CDR3 loop is CASSYRGQGYNQPQHF. As DNA, the CDR3 is TGTGCCAGCAGTTACCGAGGCCAGGGCTACAATCAGCCCCAGCATTTT.